These 31 T cell receptor beta chains were all obtained from the same sample, sequenced in a study of post-analysis software for immune sequencing data. Study-level findings and limits: The study found TRBV5-6, TRBV5-1 and TRBV20-1 among 5 or 6 TRBV segments more frequent in patients than controls.

Built from TCR beta cDNA, the libraries had unique molecular identifiers in them. TCRdb passed the PCR reads through MiXCR, listing each CDR3 protein once. The sample holds some 500,000 distinct CDR3 sequences, around 40% seen once. Antigens for these TCRs are unknown. Sequenced: blood. Receptors were obtained from a girl aged 10 to 17 with multiple sclerosis.

This clonotype was counted only a few times. The genes are TRBV28 and TRBJ2-7; possible D gene TRBD1, 5 bases. The DNA end lines up better with TRBJ2-5; the J call may be wrong. CDR1 and CDR2 (germline): MDHEN, SYDVKM. CDR3 length: 14 residues. The CDR3 reads CASSLGARVETQYF. CDR3 DNA sequence: TGTGCCAGCAGTTTAGGGGCAAGGGTGGAGACCCAGTACTTC.

This clonotype was seen a few times. The chain uses TRBV9 and TRBJ2-5; weak D call: TRBD2 (5 bases). Trimming removed 0 bases at V and 2 bases at J, with 17 bases between. Germline values: CDR1 SGDLS, CDR2 YYNGEE. The CDR3 covers 17 residues. CDR3 bases: TGTGCCAGCAGCGTAGGAGGGCCTTGGGTCTTTCAAGAGACCCAGTACTTC. Translation gives CASSVGGPWVFQETQYF.

In its sample, this clonotype was seen a few times. The chain is built from TRBV7-3 and TRBJ2-2; no firm D call. V was trimmed by 5 bases and J by 5 bases, leaving 15 bases between them. The germline V gene encodes CDR1 SGHTA and CDR2 FQGTGA. This CDR3 is 15 amino acids long. CDR3 loop: CASSPGVERTGELFF. The DNA of the CDR3 is TGTGCCAGCAGCCCTGGGGTGGAGCGTACCGGGGAGCTGTTTTTT.

Only a few counts were recorded for this clonotype. CDR3 region: CASSLVEGGRSNEQFF. The CDR3 nucleotides read TGTGCCAGCAGCTTGGTCGAGGGCGGGAGGAGCAATGAGCAGTTCTTC. This chain uses TRBV7-6 with TRBJ2-1; the match to TRBD2 covers 8 bases. Germline V gene lookup returns CDR1 SGHVS and CDR2 FNYEAQ. The length of the CDR3 is 16 residues. V was clipped by 3 bases and J by 6 bases; unmatched bases: 10.

The gene calls are TRBV5-1 and TRBJ2-1; D may be TRBD2 (6 bases). This CDR3 is 16 amino acids long. Trimming left V 0 bases short and J 1 base short, with 11 bases between. Germline CDR1 SGHRS, CDR2 YFSETQ. The CDR3 loop reads CASSLVAGLSYNEQFF. As DNA, the CDR3 is TGCGCCAGCAGCTTGGTCGCGGGGTTATCCTACAATGAGCAGTTCTTC.

V and J are TRBV30 and TRBJ2-7; D is unresolved. Trimming removed 2 bases from V and 0 bases from J, with 8 bases in between. CDR1 is GTSNPN and CDR2 is SVGIG in the germline V gene (reference sequence). The CDR3 spans 13 residues. CDR3 DNA: TGTGCCTGGAGTATGGGTTTCTCCTACGAGCAGTACTTC. The encoded protein is CAWSMGFSYEQYF.

The chain uses TRBV20-1 and TRBJ1-2; TRBD1 matches 7 bases. The V and J ends lost 3 bases and 4 bases, in that order; junction bases with no gene match: 14. CDR1 and CDR2 from the germline V gene are DFQATT and SNEGSKA (reference sequence). The length of the CDR3 is 16 residues. The CDR3 sequence: CSARGQGTVEIYGYTF. The CDR3 nucleotides are TGCAGTGCTAGGGGGCAGGGGACAGTTGAAATCTATGGCTACACCTTC.

The gene calls are TRBV5-1 and TRBJ2-7; tentative D call: TRBD1 (5 bases). The V gene's germline CDR1 is SGHRS and CDR2 YFSETQ. Between the trimmed V and J ends, which lost 2 bases and 3 bases, there was a span of 12 bases. The CDR3 runs to 14 residues. CDR3 in DNA: TGCGCCAGCAGCTTCGAGGCAGGGCACTACGAGCAGTACTTC. Translation: CASSFEAGHYEQYF.

This clonotype was detected a few times. The chain combines TRBV12-3 or TRBV12-4 with TRBJ2-3; D is undetermined. CDR3 length: 14 residues. V gave up 3 bases and J gave up 0 bases, with 7 bases separating them. This CDR3 is CASSLSRSTDTQYF. In DNA form, the CDR3 reads TGTGCCAGCAGTTTGAGTCGAAGCACAGATACGCAGTATTTT.

In its sample, this clonotype was seen a few times. This chain links TRBV29-1 with TRBJ1-1; a weak D match, TRBD1 (6 bases). V shed 4 bases and J shed 4 bases, with 10 bases lying between them. CDR1 SQVTM and CDR2 ANQGSEA come from the germline V gene. CDR3 size: 12 residues. The CDR3 bases are TGCAGCGTTGGACAGGTGATCACTGAAGCTTTCTTT. Translating it yields CSVGQVITEAFF. The full variable domain, in which reference TRBV29-1 and TRBJ1-1 provide the parts outside the CDR3, is SAVISQKPSRDICQRGTSLTIQCQVDSQVTMMFWYRQQPGQSLTLIATANQGSEATYESGFVIDKFPISRPNLTFSTLTVSNMSPEDSSIYLCSVGQVITEAFFGQGTRLTVV.

The V call is TRBV28, the J call TRBJ2-5; TRBD1 might be the D (7 bases). In germline, CDR1 is MDHEN, CDR2 SYDVKM. V lost 8 bases and J 1 base, leaving 14 bases between the germline ends. The CDR3 has 14 residues. The CDR3 sequence is CASRLRDSQETQYF. The CDR3 nucleotides are TGTGCCAGCCGATTGCGGGACAGCCAAGAGACCCAGTACTTC.

This clonotype was counted a few times. The chain carries TRBV12-3 or TRBV12-4 and TRBJ2-3, with 8 bases that match TRBD2. V shed 2 bases, J shed 10 bases, and the junction held 8 bases outside the gene matches. CDR3 length: 14 residues. The CDR3 coding sequence is TGTGCCAGCAGTTTACGGGGACTAGAACGAGCGCAGTATTTT. Its translation: CASSLRGLERAQYF.

J is TRBJ1-2 and V is TRBV28; weak D call: TRBD1 (5 bases). Trimming took 6 bases from V and 4 from J, leaving 18 bases between them. This CDR3 is 15 amino acids long. The germline V gene encodes CDR1 MDHEN and CDR2 SYDVKM. As DNA, the CDR3 is TGTGCCAGCAGCTCTGGGGGGATGCACCTCTATGGCTACACCTTC. It encodes CASSSGGMHLYGYTF.

This clonotype was counted between two and nine times. The gene calls are TRBV20-1 and TRBJ2-1; no definite D call. The V gene lost 3 bases and the J gene lost 4 bases, with 13 bases spanning the gap. The length of the CDR3 is 14 residues. CDR1 and CDR2 (germline): DFQATT, SNEGSKA (reference sequence). The CDR3: CSARNLRLYNEQFF. CDR3 DNA sequence: TGCAGTGCTAGGAACCTACGGTTATACAATGAGCAGTTCTTC.

The table lists this clonotype with a few counts. The V gene is TRBV4-1, the J gene TRBJ2-1, with D tentatively TRBD2 (5 bases). CDR3 size: 14 residues. The V end was cut by 0 bases, the J end by 6 bases, with 9 bases between. Looked up from germline, CDR1 is MGHRA and CDR2 is YSYEKL. Written as DNA, the CDR3 is TGCGCCAGCAGCCAAGACCGACGGGGCAATGAGCAGTTCTTC. Its translation is CASSQDRRGNEQFF.

The V and J genes are TRBV7-3 and TRBJ1-1; D is possibly TRBD1 (5 bases). CDR1 is SGHTA and CDR2 is FQGTGA in the germline V gene. Trimming pared 5 bases from V and 1 base from J, leaving 14 bases between. The CDR3 contains 15 residues. The DNA for the CDR3 is TGTGCCAGCAGCGAAAACAGGAGGAGGAACACTGAAGCTTTCTTT. Its translation is CASSENRRRNTEAFF.

This rearrangement joins TRBV2 to TRBJ2-7, with TRBD2 as a possible D gene (5 bases). This CDR3 spans 15 amino acids. Germline loops: CDR1 SNHLY, CDR2 FYNNEI. Trimming cost V 11 bases and J 3 bases, with 23 bases left between them. CDR3 sequence (DNA): TGTGCCTCCCGTCTAACGAGGGAAGGGTTCTACGAGCAGTACTTC. Protein: CASRLTREGFYEQYF.

This sequence joins TRBV27 and TRBJ2-7, with D possibly being TRBD1 (6 bases). CDR1 and CDR2 from the germline V gene are MNHEY and SMNVEV (reference sequence). V gave up 6 bases and J gave up 2 bases, with 11 bases separating them. The CDR3 spans 13 residues. The CDR3 sequence is CASRVGQPYEQYF. The DNA of the CDR3 is TGTGCCAGCAGGGTCGGACAGCCCTACGAGCAGTACTTC.

This CDR3 reads CASSRPRLALVDEQFF. The CDR3 DNA reads TGTGCCAGCAGCCGCCCAAGACTAGCGTTGGTCGATGAGCAGTTCTTC. The chain combines TRBV3-1 with TRBJ2-1; 8 bases align to TRBD2. The length of the CDR3 is 16 residues. The junction had 13 bases not matched to a gene; V was cut back by 4 bases and J by 8 bases. The germline V gene encodes CDR1 LGHDT and CDR2 YNNKEL (reference sequence).

This chain joins TRBV6-1 and TRBJ2-7, with TRBD2 as a possible D gene (6 bases). The V end was cut by 6 bases, the J end by 4 bases, with 16 bases between. This CDR3 is 14 amino acids long. Germline CDR1 and CDR2: MNHNS and SASEGT. The CDR3 DNA follows: TGTGCCAGCAGGGCTCTCGGGAGTATGTACGAGCAGTACTTC. It encodes CASRALGSMYEQYF.

The V call is TRBV4-2, the J call TRBJ1-2; D is perhaps TRBD1 (6 bases). CDR3 length equals 14 residues. The germline V gene encodes CDR1 LGHNA and CDR2 YNFKEQ. V shed 0 bases and J shed 5 bases, with 10 bases lying between them. The CDR3 nucleotides are TGTGCCAGCAGCCAAGAGGACAGTTGGTATGGCTACACCTTC. It codes for CASSQEDSWYGYTF.

Ten or more counts support this clonotype. V and J are TRBV18 and TRBJ2-5, with a tentative D call TRBD2 (5 bases). The ends were cut back, 8 bases at V and 2 bases at J, with 9 bases in the middle. The germline V gene has CDR1 KGHSH and CDR2 LQKENI. CDR3 length: 12 residues. CDR3 in amino acids: CASSPGQETQYF. The CDR3 DNA reads TGTGCCAGCAGTCCGGGGCAAGAGACCCAGTACTTC.

The CDR3 bases are TGTGCCAGCAGCTCGGGACAGGGGAACGCAGATACGCAGTATTTT. It is translated as CASSSGQGNADTQYF. V usage is TRBV7-2 and J usage is TRBJ2-3; the match to TRBD1 covers 10 bases. V lost 4 bases, J lost 4 bases, and 5 bases stayed unmatched. CDR3 size: 15 residues. The germline V gene has CDR1 SGHTA and CDR2 FQGNSA. Full variable domain (rest looked up from reference TRBV7-2 and TRBJ2-3): GAGVSQSPSNKVTEKGKDVELRCDPISGHTALYWYRQSLGQGLEFLIYFQGNSAPDKSGLPSDRFSAERTGGSVSTLTIQRTQQEDSAVYLCASSSGQGNADTQYFGPGTRLTVL.

V and J are TRBV7-2 and TRBJ1-2; no firm D call. CDR3 length equals 14 residues. Germline CDR1 reads SGHTA; CDR2 reads FQGNSA. Trimming stripped 5 bases from V and 4 bases from J, with 14 bases between. The CDR3 protein is CASSPEDGIYGYTF. The CDR3, as DNA: TGTGCCAGCAGCCCGGAGGACGGAATCTATGGCTACACCTTC.

Written as DNA, the CDR3 is TGTGCCAGCAGTTCGGACAGGGAGACCGGGGAGCTGTTTTTT. The encoded protein is CASSSDRETGELFF. The chain couples TRBV12-3 or TRBV12-4 to TRBJ2-2; TRBD1 matches 8 bases. The CDR3 sequence is 14 residues long. The trim removed 4 bases at V and 5 bases at J, leaving 3 bases unmatched.

The chain carries TRBV29-1 and TRBJ2-2; D might be TRBD1 (7 bases). Germline values: CDR1 SQVTM, CDR2 ANQGSEA. Trimming left V 7 bases short and J 3 bases short, with 18 bases between. The CDR3 totals 15 residues. In nucleotides, the CDR3 is TGCAGCGCCCGAGGGGGGACAGACTACACCGGGGAGCTGTTTTTT. Translating gives CSARGGTDYTGELFF.

The chain recombines TRBV11-1 with TRBJ2-4; D is possibly TRBD2 (6 bases). TRBJ2-7 matches the DNA end more closely, so the J call is doubtful. Germline assignment: CDR1 SGHAT and CDR2 FQDESV (reference sequence). This CDR3 comprises 16 residues. The CDR3 DNA reads as TGTGCCAGCAGCGGACGACTAGTTGAAAGCCTCTACGAGCAGTACTTC. Its translation is CASSGRLVESLYEQYF.

The rearrangement uses TRBV29-1 and TRBJ2-1; 12 bases fit TRBD2. There are 15 residues in the CDR3. Germline assignment: CDR1 SQVTM and CDR2 ANQGSEA. The CDR3 is CTVLAGGLPSNEQFF. The CDR3 DNA reads as TGCACTGTGCTAGCGGGAGGGCTCCCCTCCAATGAGCAGTTCTTC.

There are many counts of this clonotype. One junction end does not reproduce the germline sequence, and a read error may be involved. The chain recombines TRBV5-1 with TRBJ2-1, with 13 nucleotides matching TRBD2. CDR3 size: 15 residues. CDR1 is SGHRS and CDR2 is YFSETQ in the germline V gene. The CDR3 reads CASSLGTSGNNEQFF. The CDR3 region has the DNA TGTGCCAGCAGTTTGGGGACTAGCGGGAACAATGAGCAGTTCTTC.

The V gene is TRBV7-2, the J gene TRBJ2-1, with 10 bases identical to TRBD2. Unmatched junction bases numbered 13, after V lost 5 bases and J lost 12 bases. Germline V gene lookup returns CDR1 SGHTA and CDR2 FQGNSA. The CDR3 covers 15 residues. The CDR3 region is CASSVGTSAGDGQFF. In nucleotides, the CDR3 is TGTGCCAGCAGCGTAGGGACTAGCGCTGGGGATGGGCAGTTCTTC.

The chain links TRBV28 to TRBJ2-7; D is unclear. Near its end, the DNA agrees better with TRBJ2-5, so the J call may be wrong. CDR3 length: 14 residues. The germline V gene encodes CDR1 MDHEN and CDR2 SYDVKM. This chain's CDR3 is CASSFGQAEVTQYF. The DNA for the CDR3 is TGTGCCAGCAGTTTTGGGCAGGCTGAGGTGACCCAGTACTTC.